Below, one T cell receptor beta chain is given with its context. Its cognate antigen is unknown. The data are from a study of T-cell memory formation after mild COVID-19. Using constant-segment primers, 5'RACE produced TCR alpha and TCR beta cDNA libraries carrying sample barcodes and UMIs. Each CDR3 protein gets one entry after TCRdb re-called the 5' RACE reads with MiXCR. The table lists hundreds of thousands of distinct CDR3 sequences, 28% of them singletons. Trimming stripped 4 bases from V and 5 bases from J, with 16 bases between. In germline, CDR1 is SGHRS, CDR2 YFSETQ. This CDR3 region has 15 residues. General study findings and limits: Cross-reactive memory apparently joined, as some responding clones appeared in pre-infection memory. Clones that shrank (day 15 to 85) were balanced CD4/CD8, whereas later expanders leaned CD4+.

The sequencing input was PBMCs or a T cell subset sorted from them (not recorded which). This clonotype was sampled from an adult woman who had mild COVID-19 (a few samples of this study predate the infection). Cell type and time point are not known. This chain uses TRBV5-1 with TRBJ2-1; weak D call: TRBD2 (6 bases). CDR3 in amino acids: CASSTRAGLHNEQFF. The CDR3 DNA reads TGCGCCAGCAGCACACGTGCGGGGCTGCACAATGAGCAGTTCTTC.